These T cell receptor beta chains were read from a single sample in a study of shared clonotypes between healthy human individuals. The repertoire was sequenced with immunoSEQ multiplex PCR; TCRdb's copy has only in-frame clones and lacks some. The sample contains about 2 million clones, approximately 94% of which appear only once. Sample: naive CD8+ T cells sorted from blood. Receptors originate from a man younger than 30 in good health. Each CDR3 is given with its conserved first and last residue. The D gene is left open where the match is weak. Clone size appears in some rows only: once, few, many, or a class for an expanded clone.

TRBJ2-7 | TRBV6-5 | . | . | CASSSPLREQYF | TGTGCCAGCAGTTCCCCCCTCCGCGAGCAGTACTTC
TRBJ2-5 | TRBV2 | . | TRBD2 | CASSRNGLAGKTQYF | TGTGCCAGCAGCCGAAACGGACTAGCGGGAAAGACCCAGTACTTC
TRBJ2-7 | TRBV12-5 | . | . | CASGITGEQYF | TGTGCTAGTGGTATAACAGGCGAGCAGTACTTC
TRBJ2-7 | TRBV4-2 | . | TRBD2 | CASSQVFGGLAHYEQYF | TGTGCCAGCAGCCAAGTTTTTGGAGGACTAGCACACTACGAGCAGTACTTC
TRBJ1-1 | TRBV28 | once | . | CASSPTINTEAFF | TGTGCCAGCAGTCCTACGATAAACACTGAAGCTTTCTTT
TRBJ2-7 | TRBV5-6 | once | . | CASNDHQGAYEQYF | TGTGCCAGCAACGACCACCAAGGGGCCTACGAGCAGTACTTC
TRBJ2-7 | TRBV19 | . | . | CASSTPGTGRHEQYF | TGTGCCAGTAGTACCCCGGGAACGGGTCGTCACGAGCAGTACTTC
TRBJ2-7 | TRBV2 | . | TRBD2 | CASSEGTSGNYEQYF | TGTGCCAGCAGTGAAGGGACTAGCGGGAACTACGAGCAGTACTTC
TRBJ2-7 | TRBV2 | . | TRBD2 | CASSGTSGGYEQYF | TGTGCCAGCAGTGGGACTAGCGGGGGCTACGAGCAGTACTTC
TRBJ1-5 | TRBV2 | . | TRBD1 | CASRTGSGNQPQHF | TGTGCCAGTCGGACAGGGTCGGGGAATCAGCCCCAGCATTTT
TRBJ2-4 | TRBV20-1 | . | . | CSAPDENIQYF | TGCAGTGCGCCTGACGAAAACATTCAGTACTTC
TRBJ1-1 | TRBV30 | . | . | CAWSGVRAAEAFF | TGTGCCTGGAGTGGGGTTAGGGCAGCTGAAGCTTTCTTT
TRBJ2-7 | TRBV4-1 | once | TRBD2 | CASSQGLATYEQYF | TGCGCCAGCAGCCAAGGACTAGCTACCTACGAGCAGTACTTC
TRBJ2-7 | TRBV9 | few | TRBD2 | CASSRWLAALSGEQYF | TGTGCCAGCAGCCGGTGGCTAGCGGCCTTATCGGGAGAGCAGTACTTC
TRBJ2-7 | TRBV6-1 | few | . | CATRGRDTYLREQYF | TGTGCCACCAGGGGTCGGGACACTTACCTACGAGAGCAGTACTTC
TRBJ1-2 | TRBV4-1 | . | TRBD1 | CASSQEQDRGVLNYGYTF | TGCGCCAGCAGCCAAGAACAGGACAGGGGGGTTCTGAACTATGGCTACACCTTC
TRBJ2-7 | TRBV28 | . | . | CASSPERDLLSYDLDTKEYF | TGTGCCAGCAGTCCGGAAAGGGACCTCTTAAGCTACGACTTAGACACGAAGGAGTACTTC
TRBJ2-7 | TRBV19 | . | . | CASSIAPSYEQYF | TGTGCCAGTAGTATAGCCCCCTCCTACGAGCAGTACTTC
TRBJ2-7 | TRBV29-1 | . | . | CSVVKEGVSYEQYF | TGCAGCGTTGTGAAGGAAGGGGTCTCCTACGAGCAGTACTTC
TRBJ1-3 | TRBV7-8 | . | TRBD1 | CASCEGTGLLAGNTIYF | TGTGCCAGCTGCGAAGGGACAGGTCTTCTCGCTGGAAACACCATATATTTT
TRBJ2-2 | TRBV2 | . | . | CASSVSGRLPGELFF | TGTGCCAGCTCCGTGTCCGGACGATTGCCCGGGGAGCTGTTTTTT
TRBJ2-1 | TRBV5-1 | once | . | CASIGYPSNEQFF | TGCGCCAGCATTGGGTACCCCTCCAATGAGCAGTTCTTC
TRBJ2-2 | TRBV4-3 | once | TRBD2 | CASSQETSGSTGELFF | TGCGCCAGCAGCCAAGAGACTAGCGGGAGCACCGGGGAGCTGTTTTTT
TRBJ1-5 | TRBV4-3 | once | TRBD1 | CASSQVEGASQPQHF | TGCGCCAGCAGCCAAGTAGAGGGGGCCAGTCAGCCCCAGCATTTT
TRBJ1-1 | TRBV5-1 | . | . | CASSLVGSDTEAFF | TGCGCCAGCAGCTTGGTAGGTTCGGACACTGAAGCTTTCTTT
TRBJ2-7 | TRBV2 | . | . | CASSEGDQGRYEQYF | TGTGCCAGCAGCGAGGGGGACCAGGGTAGGTACGAGCAGTACTTC
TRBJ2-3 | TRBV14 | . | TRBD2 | CASSLLAGGLTDTQYF | TGTGCCAGCAGCCTTTTAGCGGGAGGACTCACAGATACGCAGTATTTT
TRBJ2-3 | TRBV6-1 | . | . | CASSALGVDTQYF | TGTGCCAGCAGTGCGCTGGGGGTTGATACGCAGTATTTT
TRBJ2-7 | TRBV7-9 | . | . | CASSLEGPRVPKKWYF | TGTGCCAGCAGCTTAGAGGGGCCAAGAGTGCCAAAAAAATGGTACTTC